This T cell receptor beta chain was recorded in a study of blood T cell repertoires in COVID-19. Overall study: Italy, Spain and the United States were the sources of the convalescent and acute COVID-19 samples.

Authors' methods: Amplifying reference gene primers gave estimates of nucleated cell counts. Here immunoSEQ multiplex PCR was the method, and the copy in TCRdb shows in-frame clones only, minus some. That table gives V, J and clone size, and the DNA gave D and trimming. Among around 200,000 clones listed, 70% to 90% were seen once. Germline CDR1 SGHDT, CDR2 YYEEEE. This CDR3 has 15 amino acids. Deletions cut 2 bases from V and 5 bases from J, with 14 bases between. Material: peripheral blood. The source of this sequence is a woman aged 80 or over with acute or convalescent COVID-19. The chain employs TRBV5-6 and TRBJ2-1; D perhaps matches TRBD2 (5 bases). CDR3 in DNA: TGTGCCAGCAGCTTTCGGGCTAGCAGTCACAATGAGCAGTTCTTC. It translates to CASSFRASSHNEQFF. The variable domain in full, with the rest retrieved from reference TRBV5-6 and TRBJ2-1, is DAGVTQSPTHLIKTRGQQVTLRCSPKSGHDTVSWYQQALGQGPQFIFQYYEEEERQRGNFPDRFSGHQFPNYSSELNVNALLLGDSALYLCASSFRASSHNEQFFGPGTRLTVL.